This T cell receptor beta chain was recorded in a study of regulatory T cells in long-lasting Graves disease. V gave up 3 bases and J gave up 5 bases, with 17 bases separating them. Germline V gene lookup returns CDR1 SGHAT and CDR2 FQNNGV. The length of the CDR3 is 16 residues. Arm-PCR of CDR3 regions and iRepertoire HTBI primers were used to build TCR beta libraries. One entry per CDR3 protein results from TCRdb running MiXCR on the multiplex PCR reads. The profile shows roughly 500,000 distinct CDR3 sequences, around 12% of them singletons. This clonotype was seen ten or more times. The target antigen is unknown. General study points: Newly diagnosed Graves' patients had higher TCR diversity than persistent ones.

The time point denotes: newly diagnosed GD, antithyroid drugs for less than 3 months. Preparation of the TCR library used RNA extracted from PBMCs. This sample also belongs to another study, concerning T cells in Graves' hyperthyroidism and ophthalmopathy. That paper states: The model made its ophthalmopathy prediction, and onset followed a median around 6.9 months later.

Sequencing was performed on peripheral blood mononuclear cells (PBMCs), taken at new diagnosis, from a patient treated with antithyroid drugs. The TCR was taken from a woman younger than 45 with Graves disease. The rearrangement joins TRBV11-2 to TRBJ2-1, with a possible D match to TRBD2 (6 bases). The CDR3 protein is CASSLSLDWGDNEQFF. Written as DNA, the CDR3 is TGTGCCAGCAGCTTGTCGCTTGACTGGGGGGACAATGAGCAGTTCTTC.